Listed below are T cell receptor beta chains from one sample, sequenced in a study of blood T cell repertoires in COVID-19. Here immunoSEQ multiplex PCR was the method, and the copy in TCRdb shows in-frame clones only, minus some. The sample gives about 90,000 clones, 88% of which show up once; about 0.51% is in the top ten. Sequencing was performed on peripheral blood. These receptors were collected from a man between 60 and 75 years old with acute or convalescent COVID-19. Both conserved end residues are trimmed from each CDR3. Each record gives: CDR3 protein, V gene, J gene.

ASSPLTSGSYEQY	TRBV7-9	TRBJ2-7
ASSLWEGGTEAF	TRBV5-5	TRBJ1-1
ASCQGPTDTQY	TRBV3-1/TRBV3-2	TRBJ2-3
ASSSIRDRAYEQY	TRBV7-6	TRBJ2-7
ASSITLRGINEKLF	TRBV19	TRBJ1-4
ASSEALLAGGGSLH	TRBV2	TRBJ1-6
ASSPGLAATYEQY	TRBV7-7	TRBJ2-7
SASIGGSTDTQY	TRBV20-1	TRBJ2-3
ASSQGGGSNQPQH	TRBV4-1	TRBJ1-5
ASSLDLNNQPQH	TRBV5-1	TRBJ1-5
SVERTNNDEQF	TRBV29-1	TRBJ2-1
ATSESTGNQETQY	TRBV24-1	TRBJ2-5
ASSSLVAKTQY	TRBV7-2	TRBJ2-5
ASSDLTGDSNYGYT	TRBV6-1	TRBJ1-2
ASRSGGWGRSPLH	TRBV19	TRBJ1-6
ASSENRGDTQY	TRBV19	TRBJ2-3
ASSPSGMGTGELF	TRBV5-1	TRBJ2-2
ASSIGRQETQY	TRBV19	TRBJ2-5
ASASSGGASDTQY	TRBV12-5	TRBJ2-3
ASRLGGLTGELF	TRBV7-3	TRBJ2-2
ASSQGTSGTSYEQY	TRBV4-1	TRBJ2-7
ASSPAQGNTEAF	TRBV5-1	TRBJ1-1
SASPPLAGEGNEQF	TRBV20-1	TRBJ2-1
ASTVTPDSGNTIY	TRBV6-5	TRBJ1-3
ASSIAGAGPMNTEAF	TRBV7-8	TRBJ1-1
SIRDGGQGATEAF	TRBV29-1	TRBJ1-1
ASSIDRVNTIY	TRBV19	TRBJ1-3